This note documents a single T cell receptor (beta chain) sequence. This clone has only a few counts. It lacks a known antigen. The input lacks base qualities; no much larger clone sits a single base away. The entire amount of isolated RNA was reverse transcribed using the High Capacity cDNA Reverse Transcription Kit, so the sequenced TCRB transcripts were expressed ones. Deep immunoSEQ sequencing was performed on naive, central memory and regulatory T cell samples, with an average of roughly 3.3 million total reads per sample. Sorted cells were lysed in RLT buffer, and RNA was extracted using DNase-treated RNeasy Micro or Mini kits according to cell number. Each cell subset was processed on its own to prevent cross-contamination, while patient and healthy donor samples were processed together. Using the immunoSEQ multiplex PCR, TCRB sequences were amplified from cDNA into 87-bp fragments spanning the CDR3 region. Sequencing of the amplicons was performed on the Illumina HiSeq platform. As for the original processing: Synthetic template baselines were used to correct PCR bias computationally, reads within Hamming distance 2 were collapsed, and singletons that could not be merged were discarded. Reads were aligned to IMGT to assign V, D and J genes, CDR3 length, and insertions or deletions at six rearrangement sites. Within each subset, clonotype counts were normalized to sorted cell number, and only after that were true diversity and Gini coefficients computed with the tcR R package. Repertoire sharing was quantified using the overlap coefficient calculated on TCRB nucleotide sequences. In TCRdb, the immuneACCESS table is reduced to in-frame sequences with V and J assigned. These tables do not hold every clone; where another copy was compared, an unresolved V gene accounts for under half, and the others remain unexplained. V and J calls and clone size are those listed in that table; D and trimming were worked out from the DNA. The table for this sample lists about 340,000 clones; 9.3% of them were counted only once. The top ten hold over 0.95% of the sample.

Spanning cysteine to phenylalanine, the CDR3 consists of 15 amino acids. Only the CDR3 part of the read is kept: 45 bases, read in frame from the first base. In the germline V gene, CDR1 corresponds to SGHTA and CDR2 to FQGNSA. V is pruned by 6 bases and J by 11 bases, leaving 16 bases of the junction without a gene match. This specimen comes from a study of beta chain features in type 1 diabetes (dated by TCRdb to the late 2010s). Looking at the study overall: Mean age, gender distribution, total cell number and subset yield were not different between patients and healthy donors. Whereas all 30 or so donors provided naive and central memory subsets, regulatory and stem cell-like memory subsets were isolated from just 8 patients and roughly eight healthy donors. The study compared TCRB repertoires of sorted circulating CD4+ T cell subsets between recently diagnosed type 1 diabetes patients and matched healthy donors. A total of approximately 100,000,000 sorted cells were examined across all samples, and the number of cells per subset was strongly correlated with RNA yield.

Study-level results and caveats: Because cDNA rather than genomic DNA was sequenced, highly expressing activated cells could have been over-represented, although no difference in activation and CD3 levels was found between groups. Because small numbers of individuals were included in the HLA sub-analyses, any influence of HLA type on TCRB rearrangement was left unresolved. Shorter templates might be favored by PCR, yet because patient and control samples were amplified and corrected together, any such skew would affect both groups equally. The naive, central memory and regulatory TCRB repertoires appeared to resemble one another more closely among patients than among healthy donors. In all four CD4+ subsets, TCRB CDR3 length was moderately but significantly shorter in type 1 diabetes patients. Fewer insertions and more nucleotide deletions at VDJ recombination sites were observed in patients with type 1 diabetes, implying thymic rearrangement abnormalities.

Each donor gave one peripheral blood draw, averaging about 100 mL, which was collected into heparinised tubes. Naive, central memory, regulatory and stem cell-like memory CD4+ T cells were sorted on a BD FACSAria II using a panel including CD45RO, CCR7, CD25, CD127, CD95 and CD27. All sorted populations exceeded 95% purity. Right away, PBMCs were isolated by Lymphoprep density gradient centrifugation and were stained directly, with no culture step. Samples were stained and sorted in pairs, with one healthy donor and one patient per experiment, so that batch effects were minimized. The sample consisted of central memory CD4+ T cells from blood. This chain joins TRBV7-2 to TRBJ1-5; a stretch of 7 junction bases matches TRBD1. The receptor's source is a man aged 25 to 45 with type 1 diabetes. At the DNA level, the sequence is TGTGCCAGCAGTGTAGGGGGCGGACGTCAATTATCCCAGCATTTT. Its product reads: CASSVGGGRQLSQHF.